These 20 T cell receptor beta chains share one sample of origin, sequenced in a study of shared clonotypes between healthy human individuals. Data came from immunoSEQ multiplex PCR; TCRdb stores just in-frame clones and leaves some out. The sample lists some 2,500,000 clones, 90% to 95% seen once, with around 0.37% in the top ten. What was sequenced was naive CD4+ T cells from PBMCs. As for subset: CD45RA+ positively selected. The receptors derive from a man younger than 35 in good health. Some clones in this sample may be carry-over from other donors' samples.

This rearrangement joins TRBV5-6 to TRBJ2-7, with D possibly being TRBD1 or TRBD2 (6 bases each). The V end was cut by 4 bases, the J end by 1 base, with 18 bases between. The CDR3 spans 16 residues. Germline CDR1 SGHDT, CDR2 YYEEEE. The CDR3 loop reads CASSRARGRSSYEQYF. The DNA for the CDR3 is TGTGCCAGCAGCCGCGCAAGGGGGAGGAGTTCCTACGAGCAGTACTTC.

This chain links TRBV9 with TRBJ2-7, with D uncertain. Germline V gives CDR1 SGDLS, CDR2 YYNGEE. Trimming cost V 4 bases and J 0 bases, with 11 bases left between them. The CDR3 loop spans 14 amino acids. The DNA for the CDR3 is TGTGCCAGCAGCCCTCCGACCTACTCCTACGAGCAGTACTTC. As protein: CASSPPTYSYEQYF.

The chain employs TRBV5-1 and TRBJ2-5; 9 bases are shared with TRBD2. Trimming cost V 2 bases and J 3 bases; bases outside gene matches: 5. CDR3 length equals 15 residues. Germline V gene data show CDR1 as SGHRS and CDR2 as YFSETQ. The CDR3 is CASSFSGREEETQYF. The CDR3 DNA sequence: TGCGCCAGCAGCTTTAGCGGGAGAGAGGAAGAGACCCAGTACTTC.

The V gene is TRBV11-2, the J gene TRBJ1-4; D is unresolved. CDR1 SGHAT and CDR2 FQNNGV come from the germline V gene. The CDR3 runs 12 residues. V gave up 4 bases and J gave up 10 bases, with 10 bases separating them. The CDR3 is CASSSSVGKLFF. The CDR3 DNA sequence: TGTGCCAGCAGCTCATCCGTGGGAAAACTGTTTTTT.

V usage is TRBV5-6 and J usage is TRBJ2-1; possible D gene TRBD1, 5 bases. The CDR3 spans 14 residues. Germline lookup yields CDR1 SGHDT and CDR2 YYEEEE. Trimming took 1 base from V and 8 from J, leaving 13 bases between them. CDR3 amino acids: CASSLQGVGDEQFF. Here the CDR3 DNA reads TGTGCCAGCAGCTTGCAGGGTGTAGGGGATGAGCAGTTCTTC.

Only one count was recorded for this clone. The CDR3 nucleotides are TGCGCCAGCAGCTTGGACTACGTTTCCTACAATGAGCAGTTCTTC. This gives the protein CASSLDYVSYNEQFF. J is TRBJ2-1 and V is TRBV5-1; D is unresolved. Germline CDR1 SGHRS, CDR2 YFSETQ. V was cut by 0 bases and J by 1 base, with 8 bases left in between. This CDR3 contains 15 residues.

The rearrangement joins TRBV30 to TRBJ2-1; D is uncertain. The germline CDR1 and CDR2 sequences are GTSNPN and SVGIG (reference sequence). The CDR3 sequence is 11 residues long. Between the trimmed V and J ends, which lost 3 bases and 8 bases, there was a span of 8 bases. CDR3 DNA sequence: TGTGCCTGGAGCTTTGCATATGAGCAGTTCTTC. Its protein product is CAWSFAYEQFF.

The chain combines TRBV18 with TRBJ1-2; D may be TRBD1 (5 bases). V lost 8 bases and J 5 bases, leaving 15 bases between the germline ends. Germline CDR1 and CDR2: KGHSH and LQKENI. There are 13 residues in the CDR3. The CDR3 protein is CASTLGTVYGYTF. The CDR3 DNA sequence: TGTGCCAGCACGCTAGGGACTGTGTATGGCTACACCTTC.

CDR3 amino acids: CASSLNVGVGETQYF. For the CDR3, the DNA is TGTGCCAGCAGCCTAAACGTGGGAGTAGGAGAGACCCAGTACTTC. The V and J genes are TRBV11-1 and TRBJ2-5, with a possible D match to TRBD2 (5 bases). With 5 bases removed from V and 4 bases from J, the gap between germline ends came to 17 bases. The germline V gene has CDR1 SGHAT and CDR2 FQDESV (reference sequence). The CDR3 length is 15 residues.

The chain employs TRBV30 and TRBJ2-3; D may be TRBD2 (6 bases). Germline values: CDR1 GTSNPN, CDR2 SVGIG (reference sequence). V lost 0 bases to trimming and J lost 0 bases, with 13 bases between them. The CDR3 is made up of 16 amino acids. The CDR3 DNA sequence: TGTGCCTGGAGTGTACTGTGGAGGGGAAGCACAGATACGCAGTATTTT. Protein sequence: CAWSVLWRGSTDTQYF.

DNA for the CDR3: TGTGCCAGCAGGGCAGGGGCGAGCTCCTACAATGAGCAGTTCTTC. It is translated as CASRAGASSYNEQFF. The genes are TRBV9 and TRBJ2-1; D is perhaps TRBD1 (6 bases). CDR1 and CDR2 (germline): SGDLS, YYNGEE. CDR3 length: 15 residues. The germline V and J ends were trimmed by 5 bases and 0 bases, with 12 bases remaining between them.

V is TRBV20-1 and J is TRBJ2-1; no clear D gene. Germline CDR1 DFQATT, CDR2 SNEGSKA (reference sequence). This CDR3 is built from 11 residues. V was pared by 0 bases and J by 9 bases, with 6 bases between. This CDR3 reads CSARDSGEQFF. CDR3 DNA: TGCAGTGCTAGAGATTCGGGTGAGCAGTTCTTC.

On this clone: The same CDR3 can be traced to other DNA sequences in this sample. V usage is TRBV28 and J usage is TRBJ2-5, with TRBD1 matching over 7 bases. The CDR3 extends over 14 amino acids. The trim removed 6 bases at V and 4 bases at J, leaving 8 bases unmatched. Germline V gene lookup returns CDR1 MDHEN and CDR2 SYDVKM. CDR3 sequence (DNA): TGTGCCAGCAGCCCCAGACAGGGTCGAGAGACCCAGTACTTC. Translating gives CASSPRQGRETQYF. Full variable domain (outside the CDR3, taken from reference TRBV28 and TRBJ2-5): DVKVTQSSRYLVKRTGEKVFLECVQDMDHENMFWYRQDPGLGLRLIYFSYDVKMKEKGDIPEGYSVSREKKERFSLILESASTNQTSMYLCASSPRQGRETQYFGPGTRLLVL.

CDR3 DNA: TGCAGCGTCCCTAAGACAGCTAACTATGGCTACACCTTC. The encoded protein is CSVPKTANYGYTF. This chain links TRBV29-1 with TRBJ1-2; TRBD1 might be the D (5 bases). The CDR3 length is 13 residues. Trimming removed 6 bases at V and 0 bases at J, with 11 bases between. CDR1 is SQVTM and CDR2 is ANQGSEA in the germline V gene. The full variable domain, with the rest looked up from reference TRBV29-1 and TRBJ1-2, is SAVISQKPSRDICQRGTSLTIQCQVDSQVTMMFWYRQQPGQSLTLIATANQGSEATYESGFVIDKFPISRPNLTFSTLTVSNMSPEDSSIYLCSVPKTANYGYTFGSGTRLTVV.

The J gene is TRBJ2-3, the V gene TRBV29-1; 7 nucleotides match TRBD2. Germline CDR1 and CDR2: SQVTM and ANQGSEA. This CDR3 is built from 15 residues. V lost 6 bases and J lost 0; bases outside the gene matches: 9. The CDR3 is CSVRGSSGSTDTQYF. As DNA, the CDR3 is TGCAGCGTCAGAGGCTCTAGCGGTAGCACAGATACGCAGTATTTT.

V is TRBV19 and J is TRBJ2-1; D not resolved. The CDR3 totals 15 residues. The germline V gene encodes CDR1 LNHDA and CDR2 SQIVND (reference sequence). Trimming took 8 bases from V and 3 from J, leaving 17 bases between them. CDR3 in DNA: TGTGCCAGTGGTAGGATTTGGCCTGGCTACAATGAGCAGTTCTTC. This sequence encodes CASGRIWPGYNEQFF.

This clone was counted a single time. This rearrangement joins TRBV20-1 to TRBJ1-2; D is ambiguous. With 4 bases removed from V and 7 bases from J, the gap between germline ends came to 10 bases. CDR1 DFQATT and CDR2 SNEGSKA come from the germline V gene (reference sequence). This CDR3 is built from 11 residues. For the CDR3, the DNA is TGCAGTGCTACCCCCACAAGTGGCTACACCTTC. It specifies CSATPTSGYTF.

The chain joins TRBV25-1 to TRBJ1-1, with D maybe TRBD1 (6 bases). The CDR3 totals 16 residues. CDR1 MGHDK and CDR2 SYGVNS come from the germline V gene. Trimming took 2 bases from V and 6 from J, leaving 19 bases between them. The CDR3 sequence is CASSEKVGRGRAEAFF. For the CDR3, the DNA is TGTGCCAGCAGTGAAAAGGTGGGCAGGGGTAGGGCTGAAGCTTTCTTT.

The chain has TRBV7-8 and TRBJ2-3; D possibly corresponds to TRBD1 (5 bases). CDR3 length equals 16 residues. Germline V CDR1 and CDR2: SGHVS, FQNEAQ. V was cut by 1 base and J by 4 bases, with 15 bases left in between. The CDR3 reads CASSLVDNLPPDTQYF. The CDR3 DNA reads TGTGCCAGCAGCTTAGTGGACAACCTACCCCCAGATACGCAGTATTTT.

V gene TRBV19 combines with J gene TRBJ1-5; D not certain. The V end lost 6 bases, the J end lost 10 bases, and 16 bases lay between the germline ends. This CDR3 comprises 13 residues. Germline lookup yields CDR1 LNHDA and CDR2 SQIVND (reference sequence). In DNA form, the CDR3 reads TGTGCCAGTAGCCCTACTTTCGCGGTTCCCCAGCATTTT. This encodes CASSPTFAVPQHF.